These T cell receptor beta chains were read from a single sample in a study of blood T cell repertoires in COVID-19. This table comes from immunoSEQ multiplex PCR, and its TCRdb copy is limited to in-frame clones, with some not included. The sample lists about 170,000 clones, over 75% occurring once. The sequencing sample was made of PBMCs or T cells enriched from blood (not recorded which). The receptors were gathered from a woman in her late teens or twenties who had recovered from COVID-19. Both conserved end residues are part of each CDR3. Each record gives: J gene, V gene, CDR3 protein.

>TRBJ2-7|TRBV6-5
CASSRGTSGMYEQYF
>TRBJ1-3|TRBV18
CASSPGVGTLGNTIYF
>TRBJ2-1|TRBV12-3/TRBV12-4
CASTSRGHEQFF
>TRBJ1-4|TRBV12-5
CASAGGYGEKLFF
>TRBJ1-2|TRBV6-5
CASSPQGALGYTF
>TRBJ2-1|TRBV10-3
CAISSGTSGGSAYNEQFF
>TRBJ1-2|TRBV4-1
CASSQIRANYGYTF
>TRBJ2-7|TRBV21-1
CASSKGQASRGREGYEQYF
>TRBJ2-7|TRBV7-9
CASSSRDRDSYEQYF
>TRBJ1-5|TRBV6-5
CASRGGGNQPQHF
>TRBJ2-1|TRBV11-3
CASSLAPTGVGEQFF
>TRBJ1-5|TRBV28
CASSLPAGRNQPQHF
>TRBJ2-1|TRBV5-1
CASSLGLADYNEQFF
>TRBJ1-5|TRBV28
CASNRDTGNYQPQHF
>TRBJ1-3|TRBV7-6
CASSLRTGGLRGNTIYF
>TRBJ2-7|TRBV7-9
CASGQGPSYEQYF
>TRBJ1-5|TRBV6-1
CASSDRENQPQHF
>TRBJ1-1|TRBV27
CASSSVALSTEAFF
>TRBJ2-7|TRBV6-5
CASSRDRGQLYEQYF
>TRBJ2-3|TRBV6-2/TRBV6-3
CASSRISTSGGTDTQYF
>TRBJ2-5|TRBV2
CASSGTSGKETQYF
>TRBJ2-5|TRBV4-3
CASSQDSGNGETQYF
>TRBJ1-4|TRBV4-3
CASSLAKTAGEKLFF
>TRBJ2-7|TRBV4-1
CASSPTSDLLYEQYF
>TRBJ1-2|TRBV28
CASSKTGNAGYTF
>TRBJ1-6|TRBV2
CASSEYRIPSSPLHF
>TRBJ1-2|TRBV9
CASSVGIRAGYTF
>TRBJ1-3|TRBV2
CASSGGGTAINTIYF
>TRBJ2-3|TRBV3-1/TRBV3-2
CASSQLGRSDTQYF
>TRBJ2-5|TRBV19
CASSIDRGETQYF
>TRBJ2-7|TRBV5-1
CASSLAGGGLGNYEQYF
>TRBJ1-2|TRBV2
CASSDQQGSYGYTF
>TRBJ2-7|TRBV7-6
CASSSRSYEQYF
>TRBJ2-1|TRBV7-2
CASARDSLREQFF
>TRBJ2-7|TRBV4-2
CASSQEAGVAYEQYF
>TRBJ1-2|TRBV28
CASSFRSRGDGYTF
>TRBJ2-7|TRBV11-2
CASSPSSLAGSYEQYF
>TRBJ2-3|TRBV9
CASSARAGGAADTQYF
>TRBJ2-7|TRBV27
CAEGRSSVYEQYF
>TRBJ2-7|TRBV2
CASRGTRTGEQYF
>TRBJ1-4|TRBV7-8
CASSAFTGKREKLFF
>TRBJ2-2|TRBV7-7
CASSLGAGGPNTGELFF
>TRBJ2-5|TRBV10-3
CAISEPTRRETQYF
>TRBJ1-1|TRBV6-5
CASRRTDMNTEAFF
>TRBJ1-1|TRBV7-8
CASSWGGNLNTEAFF
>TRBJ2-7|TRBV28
CASSFRQLYEQYF
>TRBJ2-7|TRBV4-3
CASSQVSSAAYEQYF
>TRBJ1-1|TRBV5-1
CASSLDRGYSEAFF
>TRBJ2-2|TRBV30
CAWTSPRARGSQTGELFF
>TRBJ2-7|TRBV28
CASRPGGRVEQYF
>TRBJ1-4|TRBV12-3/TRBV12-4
CASGQSINEKLFF
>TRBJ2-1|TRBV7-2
CASSLTRDSYNEQFF
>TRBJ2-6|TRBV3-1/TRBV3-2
CASSQELAARAGANVLTF
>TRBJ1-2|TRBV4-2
CASSPRTGEPYGYTF
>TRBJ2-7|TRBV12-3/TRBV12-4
CASRQGLAYEQYF
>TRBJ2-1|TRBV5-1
CASSNGLAGGDEQFF
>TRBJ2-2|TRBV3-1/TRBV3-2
CASSQGPLQRTGELFF
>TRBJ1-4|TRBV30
CAWSGQGSEKLFF
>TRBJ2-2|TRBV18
CASSSLTGNTGELFF
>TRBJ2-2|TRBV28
CASRPSSTGELFF